A single sample is the source of the 25 T cell receptor beta chains below, sequenced in a study of graft-versus-host responses after intestinal transplantation. Time point denoted: postoperative day 105 after intestinal transplantation (dayNNNN = postoperative day). Data came from immunoSEQ multiplex PCR; TCRdb stores just in-frame clones and leaves some out. This table has roughly 12,000 clones, approximately 90% appearing once. The material sequenced was PBMCs, taken 105 days after intestinal transplantation. Every receptor here comes from a human patient who received an intestinal transplant, so some T cells may come from the graft donor.

This clone was observed a few times. This rearrangement joins TRBV30 to TRBJ2-5; D gene ambiguous. Between the trimmed V and J ends, which lost 3 bases and 1 base, there was a span of 9 bases. Looked up from germline, CDR1 is GTSNPN and CDR2 is SVGIG (reference sequence). The CDR3 has 13 residues. The CDR3 protein is CAWSQSLQETQYF. CDR3 DNA sequence: TGTGCCTGGAGCCAGAGCCTCCAAGAGACCCAGTACTTC.

The chain joins TRBV29-1 to TRBJ2-7; weak D call: TRBD2 (6 bases). The V gene lost 3 bases and the J gene lost 6 bases, with 9 bases spanning the gap. The CDR3 sequence is 11 residues long. Looked up from germline, CDR1 is SQVTM and CDR2 is ANQGSEA. Written as DNA, the CDR3 is TGCAGCGTTGACGGGGGAGCCGAGCAGTACTTC. Its translation: CSVDGGAEQYF.

The count of this clone is one. The chain is built from TRBV7-9 and TRBJ2-7; D is unresolved. The CDR3 consists of 15 residues. Trimming took off 1 base at V and 3 bases at J, with 13 bases between the two ends. Germline CDR1 is SEHNR and CDR2 is FQNEAQ (reference sequence). The CDR3 DNA is TGTGCCAGCAGCTTAGTAGGCAGCCCGAGCTACGAGCAGTACTTC. Translated: CASSLVGSPSYEQYF.

This chain joins TRBV2 and TRBJ2-7, with TRBD2 matching 7 bases. The ends lost 3 bases at V and 3 bases at J; junction bases unmatched: 2. Per the germline V gene, CDR1 is SNHLY and CDR2 is FYNNEI. CDR3 length: 13 amino acids. CDR3 in amino acids: CASSDPSGYEQYF. CDR3 in DNA: TGTGCCAGCAGTGATCCTAGCGGCTACGAGCAGTACTTC.

J is TRBJ2-6 and V is TRBV29-1; D is ambiguous. Deletions cut 4 bases from V and 2 bases from J, with 3 bases between. In germline, CDR1 is SQVTM, CDR2 ANQGSEA. This CDR3 is 12 amino acids long. The CDR3 protein is CSVVTGANVLTF. The CDR3 DNA follows: TGCAGCGTTGTAACTGGGGCCAACGTCCTGACTTTC. Combining the CDR3 with reference TRBV29-1 and TRBJ2-6 gives the whole variable domain SAVISQKPSRDICQRGTSLTIQCQVDSQVTMMFWYRQQPGQSLTLIATANQGSEATYESGFVIDKFPISRPNLTFSTLTVSNMSPEDSSIYLCSVVTGANVLTFGAGSRLTVL.

The chain employs TRBV28 and TRBJ1-5; D not certain. CDR1 and CDR2 from the germline V gene are MDHEN and SYDVKM. V was cut by 6 bases and J by 4 bases, with 19 bases left in between. The CDR3 extends over 16 amino acids. The CDR3 nucleotides are TGTGCCAGCAGCCACGAATGGACGGGTCGAAATCAGCCCCAGCATTTT. Translation gives CASSHEWTGRNQPQHF.

A single count supports this clone. This rearrangement joins TRBV10-1 to TRBJ2-5; unclear D gene. The V end lost 2 bases, the J end lost 4 bases, and 8 bases lay between the germline ends. The CDR3 spans 13 residues. Germline V gene sequence: CDR1 WNHNN, CDR2 SYGVQD (reference sequence). For the CDR3, the DNA is TGCGCCAGCAGTGAGAGGCTAATAGAGACCCAGTACTTC. It yields the protein CASSERLIETQYF.

J is TRBJ2-3 and V is TRBV7-3; TRBD1 might be the D (5 bases). CDR1 SGHTA and CDR2 FQGTGA come from the germline V gene. Deletions cut 1 base from V and 0 bases from J, with 8 bases between. CDR3 length: 15 residues. The CDR3 DNA reads TGTGCCAGCAGCTTAATAGGGGCTAGCACAGATACGCAGTATTTT. Its translation: CASSLIGASTDTQYF. The full variable domain, its missing parts supplied by reference TRBV7-3 and TRBJ2-3, is GAGVSQTPSNKVTEKGKYVELRCDPISGHTALYWYRQSLGQGPEFLIYFQGTGAADDSGLPNDRFFAVRPEGSVSTLKIQRTERGDSAVYLCASSLIGASTDTQYFGPGTRLTVL.

The genes are TRBV9 and TRBJ2-3, with a tentative D call TRBD2 (5 bases). Trimming cost V 1 base and J 4 bases, with 7 bases left between them. Per the germline V gene, CDR1 is SGDLS and CDR2 is YYNGEE. The CDR3 is made up of 13 amino acids. The CDR3: CASSVSSPDTQYF. DNA of the CDR3: TGTGCCAGCAGCGTATCTAGCCCAGATACGCAGTATTTT.

The rearrangement links TRBV7-2 to TRBJ2-7; D gene unclear. There are 15 residues in the CDR3. Trimming took 8 bases from V and 2 from J, leaving 19 bases between them. Germline V lookup: CDR1 SGHTA, CDR2 FQGNSA. This CDR3 reads CASSQASGRPYEQYF. Here the CDR3 DNA reads TGTGCCAGCTCCCAGGCATCTGGGCGACCCTACGAGCAGTACTTC. Complete variable domain (other parts from reference TRBV7-2 and TRBJ2-7): GAGVSQSPSNKVTEKGKDVELRCDPISGHTALYWYRQSLGQGLEFLIYFQGNSAPDKSGLPSDRFSAERTGGSVSTLTIQRTQQEDSAVYLCASSQASGRPYEQYFGPGTRLTVT.

The chain has TRBV13 and TRBJ1-3; 7 bases map to TRBD1. CDR3 length equals 16 residues. The V gene's germline CDR1 is PRHDT and CDR2 FYEKMQ (reference sequence). The J segment lost 1 base and the V segment lost 0 bases, leaving 3 bases of the junction unmatched. The CDR3 is CASSLGQGVSGNTIYF. Here the CDR3 DNA reads TGTGCCAGCAGCTTAGGCCAGGGGGTGTCTGGAAACACCATATATTTT.

The sample holds one count of this clone. CDR3 nucleotides: TGTGCCAGCAGTGGGGGACCGCTCGGTTTGTCCTCCTACAATGAGCAGTTCTTC. As protein: CASSGGPLGLSSYNEQFF. The chain has TRBV25-1 and TRBJ2-1; either TRBD1 or TRBD2 may fit D (5 bases each). From germline, CDR1 is MGHDK and CDR2 SYGVNS. Trimming cost V 4 bases and J 0 bases, with 19 bases left between them. The CDR3 sequence is 18 residues long.

This clone was detected only a few times. This chain joins TRBV6-6 and TRBJ2-1; D not certain. The germline V gene encodes CDR1 MNHNY and CDR2 SVGAGI (reference sequence). The V gene lost 2 bases and the J gene lost 7 bases, with 9 bases spanning the gap. The CDR3 runs to 13 residues. The CDR3 is CASSYVSSNEQFF. For the CDR3, the DNA is TGTGCCAGCAGTTACGTTAGTTCAAATGAGCAGTTCTTC.

As regards this clone: This sequence may be a read error, since a much larger clone differs from it by one base. This same CDR3 is encoded by further DNA sequences in the sample. This sequence joins TRBV6-4 and TRBJ2-3; D tentatively fits TRBD1 or TRBD2 (6 bases each). CDR1 is MRHNA, CDR2 SNTAGT, per germline. CDR3 size: 12 residues. CDR3 residues: CASSAGEDTQYF. CDR3 nucleotide sequence: TGTGCCAGCAGTGCAGGGGAGGATACGCAGTACTTT.

The rearrangement joins TRBV27 to TRBJ1-5; the D is unclear. Germline CDR1 MNHEY, CDR2 SMNVEV (reference sequence). Deletions cut 5 bases from V and 0 bases from J, with 8 bases between. The CDR3 has 14 amino acids. The CDR3 bases are TGTGCCAGCAGTGTTACAGATAGCAATCAGCCCCAGCATTTT. Amino acid sequence: CASSVTDSNQPQHF.

This chain links TRBV2 with TRBJ2-3, with D unresolved. The CDR3 contains 12 residues. Germline values: CDR1 SNHLY, CDR2 FYNNEI. V was trimmed by 6 bases and J by 5 bases, leaving 9 bases between them. As DNA, the CDR3 is TGTGCCAGCAGGCTAGTGGGAGATACGCAGTATTTT. Translating gives CASRLVGDTQYF.

This clone was picked up a small number of times. This chain joins TRBV7-3 and TRBJ2-6; D not resolved. V dropped 1 base and J dropped 0 bases, with 1 base sitting between them. The CDR3 consists of 14 residues. Germline V gene sequence: CDR1 SGHTA, CDR2 FQGTGA. The CDR3 is CASSLNSGANVLTF. The CDR3 DNA follows: TGTGCCAGCAGCTTAAACTCTGGGGCCAACGTCCTGACTTTC.

The V and J genes are TRBV4-1 and TRBJ2-7; 10 bases map to TRBD1. The CDR3 loop spans 15 amino acids. The J segment lost 0 bases and the V segment lost 5 bases, leaving 4 bases of the junction unmatched. Germline assignment: CDR1 MGHRA and CDR2 YSYEKL. CDR3 coding DNA: TGCGCCAGCAGCAGGGACAGGGGCGACTCCTACGAGCAGTACTTC. Translating gives CASSRDRGDSYEQYF.

The CDR3 protein is CASKVGGGPYEQYF. The CDR3 DNA reads TGTGCCAGCAAGGTCGGGGGGGGCCCCTACGAGCAGTACTTC. This rearrangement joins TRBV6-1 to TRBJ2-7; 8 bases align to TRBD2. This CDR3 has 14 residues. V lost 7 bases to trimming and J lost 2 bases; unmatched junction nucleotides: 7. Looked up from germline, CDR1 is MNHNS and CDR2 is SASEGT.

The chain is built from TRBV6-5 and TRBJ1-2; D gene uncertain. This CDR3 region has 13 residues. In germline, CDR1 is MNHEY, CDR2 SVGAGI. Trimming left V 7 bases short and J 3 bases short, with 12 bases between. The CDR3 region has the DNA TGTGCCAGCACCCAGACCGGGGACTATGGCTACACCTTC. Protein: CASTQTGDYGYTF.

The CDR3 protein is CASSRQGNYGYTF. As DNA, the CDR3 is TGTGCCAGCAGTCGACAGGGTAACTATGGCTACACCTTC. The gene calls are TRBV2 and TRBJ1-2, with 7 positions matching TRBD1. The CDR3 length is 13 residues. Germline-derived CDR1 and CDR2 are SNHLY and FYNNEI. Germline trimming cut 5 bases from V and 1 base from J; bases unmatched to any gene: 1.

This chain joins TRBV11-1 and TRBJ2-5; TRBD2 matches 13 bases. Germline CDR1 SGHAT, CDR2 FQDESV (reference sequence). The V segment lost 5 bases and the J segment 1 base; nucleotides outside the gene matches: 7. The CDR3 length is 17 residues. The CDR3 region has the DNA TGTGCCAGCAGCCGAGCGACTAGCGGGGGGTCCCAAGAGACCCAGTACTTC. This gives the protein CASSRATSGGSQETQYF.

The chain links TRBV6-9 to TRBJ2-7, with TRBD2 matching over 7 bases. V trimming: 3 bases; J trimming: 2 bases; junction bases outside the gene matches: 7. The CDR3 length is 15 residues. CDR1 is MNHGY and CDR2 is SVAAGI in the germline V gene. CDR3 sequence (DNA): TGTGCCAGCAGTTACTCCCCTAGCGGCCCCTACGAGCAGTACTTC. Translation: CASSYSPSGPYEQYF.

The chain couples TRBV7-6 to TRBJ2-7; D may match TRBD1 or TRBD2 (6 bases each). The V gene's germline CDR1 is SGHVS and CDR2 FNYEAQ. The CDR3 is made up of 17 amino acids. V lost 5 bases and J lost 6, with 26 bases in between. The CDR3 DNA is TGTGCCAGCAGCCCACAAGACGAGGGGGGCATTGGTGGCGAGCAGTACTTC. Translation: CASSPQDEGGIGGEQYF.

The J gene is TRBJ2-1, the V gene TRBV18, with TRBD2 matching over 10 bases. This CDR3 is built from 18 residues. Germline values: CDR1 KGHSH, CDR2 LQKENI. J was trimmed by 7 bases and V by 2 bases; bases with no gene match: 14. This CDR3 is CASSPATQLAGRGNEQFF. The CDR3, as DNA: TGTGCCAGCTCACCAGCGACCCAACTAGCGGGGAGAGGGAATGAGCAGTTCTTC.